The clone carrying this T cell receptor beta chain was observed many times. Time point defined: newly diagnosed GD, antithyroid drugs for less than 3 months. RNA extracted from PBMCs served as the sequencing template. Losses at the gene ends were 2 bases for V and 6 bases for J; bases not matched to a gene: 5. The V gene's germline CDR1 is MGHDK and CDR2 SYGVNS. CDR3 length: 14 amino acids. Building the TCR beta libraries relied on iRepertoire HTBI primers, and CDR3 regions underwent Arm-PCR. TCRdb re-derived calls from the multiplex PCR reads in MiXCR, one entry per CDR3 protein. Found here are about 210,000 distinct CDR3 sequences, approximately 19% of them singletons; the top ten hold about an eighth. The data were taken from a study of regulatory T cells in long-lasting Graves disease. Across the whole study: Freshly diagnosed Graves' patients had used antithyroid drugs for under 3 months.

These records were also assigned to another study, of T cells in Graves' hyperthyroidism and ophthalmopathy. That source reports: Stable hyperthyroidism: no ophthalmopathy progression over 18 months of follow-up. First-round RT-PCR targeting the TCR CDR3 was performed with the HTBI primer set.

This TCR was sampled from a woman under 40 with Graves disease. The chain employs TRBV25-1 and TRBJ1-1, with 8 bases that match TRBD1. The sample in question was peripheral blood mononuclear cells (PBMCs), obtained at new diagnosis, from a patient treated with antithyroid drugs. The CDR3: CASSENQGAAEAFF. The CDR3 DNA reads TGTGCCAGCAGTGAAAATCAGGGGGCTGCTGAAGCTTTCTTT.